This is a list of T cell receptor beta chains from one sample in a study of control samples from healthy donors and cancer patients. Profiled with immunoSEQ multiplex PCR; TCRdb holds only in-frame clones, not every one. The sample carries roughly 150,000 clones, more than 85% recorded once. Sequenced material: blood. These receptors were taken from a woman in her twenties or thirties in good health. Each CDR3 is given with its conserved first and last residue. D genes are given only for firm matches. A row's size may be missing; if present it is once, few, many or a size class.

J,size,V,D,DNA,CDR3
TRBJ1-4,.,TRBV28,TRBD1,TGTGCCAGCAGTCTCAGGGGGGGCGCACGGGAAAAACTGTTTTTT,CASSLRGGAREKLFF
TRBJ2-2,once,TRBV7-2,.,TGTGCCAGCATAAAGAACACCGGGGAGCTGTTTTTT,CASIKNTGELFF
TRBJ2-1,.,TRBV5-4,.,TGTGCCAGCAGCGCAAGTCCCAGCGGCAATCCCTTATACAATGAGCAGTTCTTC,CASSASPSGNPLYNEQFF
TRBJ1-1,once,TRBV7-9,TRBD1,TGTGCCAGCAGCTTAGATCCAGGGACAGCTCCTGAAGCTTTCTTT,CASSLDPGTAPEAFF
TRBJ1-2,.,TRBV29-1,.,TGCAGCGTTGATACACGGGGCGTTGGCTACACCTTC,CSVDTRGVGYTF
TRBJ2-3,.,TRBV27,.,TGTGCCAGCAGTACGAGCGTACACACAGATACGCAGTATTTT,CASSTSVHTDTQYF
TRBJ2-2,few,TRBV12-5,.,TGTGCTAGTGGTTTGGGCCTGACAGCCACCGGGGAGCTGTTTTTT,CASGLGLTATGELFF
TRBJ2-5,.,TRBV5-1,.,TGCGCCAGCAGTCAACCGGGACTGTACCAAGAGACCCAGTACTTC,CASSQPGLYQETQYF
TRBJ2-7,.,TRBV10-2,TRBD1,TGCGCCAGCAGCAAGCAGGGGGCCAGGGCCTACGAGCAGTACTTC,CASSKQGARAYEQYF
TRBJ2-1,once,TRBV5-6,TRBD2,TGTGCCAGCAGCTTGGTTAGCGGGAGGGCTCATGAGCAGTTCTTC,CASSLVSGRAHEQFF